The entry below gives a single T cell receptor beta chain sequence along with its context. Its antigen is unidentified. Looked up from germline, CDR1 is MNHNS and CDR2 is SASEGT. V lost 3 bases to trimming and J lost 4 bases, with 24 bases between them. The CDR3 is 18 residues long. The entry originates in a study of cytomegalovirus exposure and HLA in healthy donors. Study as a whole: A prior analysis found roughly 100 million unique TCR beta sequences from around 180 million T cells.

60 Vbeta and 13 Jbeta primers were used in PCR. The protocol was immunoSEQ multiplex PCR, while the TCRdb copy is restricted to in-frame clones and leaves out a portion. The table shows approximately 150,000 clones, with over 80% occurring only once. Healthy donors of bone marrow made up the group. Overall study results and limits: Three chains linked to CMV were shown in vitro to be specific for CMV antigens. The authors enumerated over 150 TCR beta chains as linked to cytomegalovirus.

The chain carries TRBV6-1 and TRBJ1-2; perhaps TRBD1 as D (6 bases). The clonotype was recovered from a human donor in good health. The specimen sequenced was PBMCs. CDR3 residues: CASSDTTSGWGLAYGYTF. CDR3 nucleotide sequence: TGTGCCAGCAGTGACACCACCTCTGGTTGGGGGCTCGCCTATGGCTACACCTTC.